These 20 T cell receptor beta chains share one sample of origin, sequenced in a study of T-cell memory formation after mild COVID-19 (dated by TCRdb to the early 2020s). The library relied on 5' RACE. The run used an Illumina NovaSeq 6000. TCRdb reworked the public reads: Q25 trimming with fastp, MiXCR clone assembly, productive beta chains retained. Each entry merges the rows of one CDR3 protein and shows their most common DNA and genes. This sample gives around 470,000 distinct CDR3 sequences in total; 20% of them show up just once. More than 8% of the sample belongs to the ten largest clones. The material sequenced was PBMCs or a T cell subset sorted from them (not recorded which). These receptors originate from an adult woman who had mild COVID-19 (a few samples of this study predate the infection). The sample titles of this study are shuffled in the database, so cell type and time point are left out; the donor was told from shared clones.

This clonotype appeared many times. The chain links TRBV9 to TRBJ2-5, with D perhaps matching TRBD2 (6 bases). The germline V and J ends were trimmed by 0 bases and 4 bases, with 10 bases remaining between them. CDR3 length equals 14 residues. The germline V gene has CDR1 SGDLS and CDR2 YYNGEE. The CDR3 here is CASSVEAGRETQYF. Written as DNA, the CDR3 is TGTGCCAGCAGCGTAGAGGCGGGAAGAGAGACCCAGTACTTC.

The sample holds a few counts of this clonotype. This chain links TRBV12-3 or TRBV12-4 with TRBJ2-5, with D possibly being TRBD1 or TRBD2 (5 bases each). The CDR3 runs to 14 residues. Deletions cut 7 bases from V and 7 bases from J, with 19 bases between. CDR3 amino acids: CASKMDGAGGTQYF. For the CDR3, the DNA is TGTGCCAGCAAAATGGACGGAGCTGGGGGGACCCAGTACTTC.

This clonotype has a handful of counts. V usage is TRBV6-2 or TRBV6-3 and J usage is TRBJ1-2; maybe TRBD1 (5 bases). Trimming took 0 bases from V and 7 from J, leaving 15 bases between them. The germline V gene encodes CDR1 MNHEY and CDR2 SVGEGT. The CDR3 runs 15 residues. In DNA, the CDR3 is TGTGCCAGCAGTTACTCGACGGGGCAGGTTGGTGGCTACACCTTC. Amino acids: CASSYSTGQVGGYTF.

The chain is built from TRBV6-6 and TRBJ2-5, with D possibly TRBD2 on 5 matching bases. V dropped 8 bases and J dropped 5 bases, with 18 bases sitting between them. Germline V gene sequence: CDR1 MNHNY, CDR2 SVGAGI (reference sequence). The CDR3 is 14 amino acids. The chain's CDR3 is CASSGTGRSETQYF. In DNA, the CDR3 is TGTGCCAGCTCAGGTACGGGAAGATCGGAGACCCAGTACTTC.

The V call is TRBV5-1, the J call TRBJ1-2; D is uncertain. The CDR3 spans 15 residues. Per the germline V gene, CDR1 is SGHRS and CDR2 is YFSETQ. Between the trimmed V and J ends, which lost 0 bases and 4 bases, there was a span of 13 bases. The CDR3 DNA reads TGCGCCAGCAGCTTGGAGTACGGGGAGACCTATGGCTACACCTTC. This codes for CASSLEYGETYGYTF.

The rearrangement uses TRBV7-3 and TRBJ2-2; D could derive from TRBD1 or TRBD2 (5 bases each). Trimming cost V 5 bases and J 5 bases, with 21 bases left between them. Germline V gene lookup returns CDR1 SGHTA and CDR2 FQGTGA. The CDR3 has 17 amino acids. The CDR3 DNA reads as TGTGCCAGCAGCCCCCCGGGGAACCTCTGGGGGACCGGGGAGCTGTTTTTT. It encodes CASSPPGNLWGTGELFF.

In this sample, this clonotype turned up a few times. V usage is TRBV7-9 and J usage is TRBJ2-7; TRBD2 agrees at 7 bases. CDR3 length: 13 amino acids. V was clipped by 0 bases and J by 6 bases; unmatched bases: 2. Germline V gene data show CDR1 as SEHNR and CDR2 as FQNEAQ (reference sequence). The DNA for the CDR3 is TGTGCCAGCAGCTTAGCATCGGGGGGCGAGCAGTACTTC. Translated: CASSLASGGEQYF.

This rearrangement joins TRBV6-5 to TRBJ2-6; no definite D call. The CDR3 totals 15 residues. V lost 2 bases and J 4 bases, leaving 9 bases between the germline ends. Germline CDR1 is MNHEY and CDR2 is SVGAGI. The CDR3 bases are TGTGCCAGCAGTTACACCGAAGGAGGGGCCAACGTCCTGACTTTC. Amino acids: CASSYTEGGANVLTF.

This clonotype turned up a few times. V is TRBV7-9 and J is TRBJ1-1; no firm D call. The CDR3 loop spans 14 amino acids. V was clipped by 5 bases and J by 0 bases, with 10 bases between them. The germline V gene has CDR1 SEHNR and CDR2 FQNEAQ (reference sequence). CDR3 nucleotide sequence: TGTGCCAGCAGCGCCTTAGTAGTGAACACTGAAGCTTTCTTT. This gives the protein CASSALVVNTEAFF.

The chain combines TRBV12-3 or TRBV12-4 with TRBJ1-2; D possibly corresponds to TRBD1 (5 bases). This CDR3 is built from 13 residues. The V and J ends lost 5 bases and 6 bases respectively, with 13 bases between them. CDR3 amino acids: CASSPGTWDGYTF. The DNA of the CDR3 is TGTGCCAGCAGTCCAGGGACGTGGGATGGCTACACCTTC.

The V call is TRBV25-1, the J call TRBJ2-3; 10 bases agree with TRBD1. The CDR3 covers 18 residues. Germline V CDR1 and CDR2: MGHDK, SYGVNS. The V gene end was trimmed by 3 bases and the J gene end by 0 bases; junction bases not matched to a gene: 9. The CDR3 nucleotides read TGTGCCAGCAGTGACCCCACCTCGGACAGGGGGAGCACAGATACGCAGTATTTT. Encoded protein: CASSDPTSDRGSTDTQYF.

This clonotype was detected a few times. J is TRBJ1-1 and V is TRBV10-2; D may be TRBD1 (6 bases). The CDR3 is 13 residues long. Trimming took 5 bases from V and 7 from J, leaving 14 bases between them. Looked up from germline, CDR1 is WSHSY and CDR2 is SAAADI. The CDR3 DNA reads as TGCGCCAGCAGTAACGGACAGCCACTTGAAGCTTTCTTT. This gives the protein CASSNGQPLEAFF.

This clonotype was counted only a few times. This chain joins TRBV7-9 and TRBJ2-7, with no clear D. Trimming removed 5 bases from V and 6 bases from J, with 8 bases in between. Per the germline V gene, CDR1 is SEHNR and CDR2 is FQNEAQ (reference sequence). The CDR3 is 11 amino acids. The CDR3 loop reads CASSQESEQYF. In nucleotides, the CDR3 is TGTGCCAGCAGCCAAGAGTCCGAGCAGTACTTC.

This clonotype was counted a few times. The V gene is TRBV7-9, the J gene TRBJ2-1; D is unresolved. The CDR3 is made up of 11 amino acids. From germline, CDR1 is SEHNR and CDR2 FQNEAQ (reference sequence). V was shortened by 6 bases and J by 9 bases, with 9 bases between the two germline ends. CDR3: CASSWMSEQFF. In DNA, the CDR3 is TGTGCCAGCAGTTGGATGAGTGAGCAGTTCTTC.

In its sample, this clonotype was seen a few times. The chain combines TRBV6-2 or TRBV6-3 with TRBJ2-3; 8 bases map to TRBD2. The ends lost 6 bases at V and 5 bases at J; junction bases unmatched: 10. Per the germline V gene, CDR1 is MNHEY and CDR2 is SVGEGT. This CDR3 spans 15 amino acids. The DNA of the CDR3 is TGTGCCAGCAGCGATAGACTAGCGTCGGGAGATACGCAGTATTTT. Translation gives CASSDRLASGDTQYF.

There are a few counts of this clonotype. The V gene is TRBV7-2, the J gene TRBJ2-3, with TRBD2 matching over 7 bases. This CDR3 region has 17 residues. Germline trimming cut 5 bases from V and 2 bases from J; bases unmatched to any gene: 13. The V gene's germline CDR1 is SGHTA and CDR2 FQGNSA. The CDR3 region has the DNA TGTGCCAGCAGCCCCATAAAGAGCGGGGCAAACACAGATACGCAGTATTTT. Translated, it gives CASSPIKSGANTDTQYF.

The sample holds a few counts of this clonotype. V usage is TRBV20-1 and J usage is TRBJ1-5; possibly TRBD1 for D (6 bases). The CDR3 length is 12 residues. The V end lost 4 bases, the J end lost 2 bases, and 6 bases lay between the germline ends. CDR1 DFQATT and CDR2 SNEGSKA come from the germline V gene (reference sequence). DNA for the CDR3: TGCAGTGCTACAGGGGGCAATCAGCCCCAGCATTTT. It specifies CSATGGNQPQHF.

This chain joins TRBV9 and TRBJ2-5, with 9 nucleotides matching TRBD2. CDR1 is SGDLS, CDR2 YYNGEE, per germline. The CDR3 has 16 residues. Germline trimming cut 2 bases from V and 5 bases from J; bases unmatched to any gene: 10. CDR3 sequence (DNA): TGTGCCAGCAGCGTCGCACCGGCTAGCGGGATGGAGACCCAGTACTTC. It translates to CASSVAPASGMETQYF.

This clonotype was found a few times. The chain couples TRBV30 to TRBJ1-6; no reliable D call. Per germline, CDR1 GTSNPN and CDR2 SVGIG (reference sequence). The CDR3 is 14 residues long. The V and J ends lost 1 base and 4 bases respectively, with 8 bases between them. The CDR3 DNA follows: TGTGCCTGGAGTGGATCCGGGTATAATTCACCCCTCCACTTT. This codes for CAWSGSGYNSPLHF.

The chain couples TRBV6-1 to TRBJ2-7; tentatively, D is TRBD1 (6 bases). Germline V gene sequence: CDR1 MNHNS, CDR2 SASEGT. The V end lost 2 bases, the J end lost 2 bases, and 19 bases lay between the germline ends. The CDR3 consists of 17 residues. The CDR3 loop is CASSELSGALYTYEQYF. The CDR3 DNA sequence: TGTGCCAGCAGTGAACTCTCAGGGGCCCTCTACACCTACGAGCAGTACTTC.